These T cell receptor beta chains were read from a single sample in a study of PD-1 blockade in classical Hodgkin lymphoma. Only in-frame clones appear in the TCRdb table, and some are missing; sequencing was by immunoSEQ multiplex PCR. The data show over 60,000 clones, around 75% seen once. This specimen consisted of peripheral blood mononuclear cells (PBMCs), obtained before the second cycle of nivolumab. Receptors originate from a human donor with classical Hodgkin lymphoma. Both conserved end residues are part of each CDR3. The order of the fields is CDR3 DNA, CDR3 protein, clone size, V gene, D gene, J gene, CDR3 length. A D gene is named only where the DNA matches it firmly. Only part of the rows carry a size: once, few, many, or a class if the clone is expanded.

TGTGCCAGCAGTGGGTCAGGTGCATTGACTGGGGCCAACGTCCTGACTTTC	CASSGSGALTGANVLTF	.	TRBV28	.	TRBJ2-6	17
TGTGCCAGCAGTGAGGCGGGACCCGGAACCCAGTACTTC	CASSEAGPGTQYF	once	TRBV25-1	.	TRBJ2-5	13
TGTGCCAGCAGCCAAGTATTGGGCTACGAGCAGTACTTC	CASSQVLGYEQYF	few	TRBV4-2	.	TRBJ2-7	13
TGTGCCAGCAGCTCCGGGGTAGCGGGGAATAGCCGGTATTTT	CASSSGVAGNSRYF	.	TRBV7-9	TRBD2	TRBJ2-3	14
TGTGCCAGCAGCCAAGGTAGCTCCTATAATTCACCCCTCCACTTT	CASSQGSSYNSPLHF	.	TRBV14	.	TRBJ1-6	15
TGTGCCAGCAGTTTATTGAGGGGGGACAGGGGGCTCTATGGCTACACCTTC	CASSLLRGDRGLYGYTF	.	TRBV28	TRBD1	TRBJ1-2	17
TGTGCCAGCAGCGTAGGAGCGACCGGGAATTCACCCCTCCACTTT	CASSVGATGNSPLHF	few	TRBV9	.	TRBJ1-6	15
TGTGCCAGCAGCCCACAGGGGTCTGGGGCCAACGTCCTGACTTTC	CASSPQGSGANVLTF	.	TRBV6-6	TRBD1	TRBJ2-6	15
TGTGCCAGCAGCTTATCTTATGGGGCACAGAATCAGCCCCAGCATTTT	CASSLSYGAQNQPQHF	.	TRBV7-9	.	TRBJ1-5	16
TGTGCCAGCAGCTTTGGTGGCGAGCAGTACTTC	CASSFGGEQYF	few	TRBV11-3	.	TRBJ2-7	11
TGCGCCAGCAGCCAAGCCCAGGGGCCTAACACTGAAGCTTTCTTT	CASSQAQGPNTEAFF	.	TRBV4-1	.	TRBJ1-1	15
TGCGCCAGCAGCCAAGAATGGGGTCAGTATAATTCACCCCTCCACTTT	CASSQEWGQYNSPLHF	once	TRBV4-1	.	TRBJ1-6	16
TGTGCCTGGACCGGACAGCGCAATCAGCCCCAGCATTTT	CAWTGQRNQPQHF	few	TRBV30	.	TRBJ1-5	13
TGTGCCAGCAATCCCCGGGGAGGGAACTATGGCTACACCTTC	CASNPRGGNYGYTF	few	TRBV2	.	TRBJ1-2	14
TGTGCCAGCAGACCCGACTATAACACCGGGGAGCTGTTTTTT	CASRPDYNTGELFF	.	TRBV7-3	.	TRBJ2-2	14
TGCGCCAGCAGCTCCCTCCCAGGAGGCTCTGGAAACACCATATATTTT	CASSSLPGGSGNTIYF	.	TRBV5-1	.	TRBJ1-3	16
TGTGCCAGCAGCTCCCGGGACAGAAGGCACGAGCAGTACTTC	CASSSRDRRHEQYF	.	TRBV7-9	TRBD1	TRBJ2-7	14
TGTGCCAGCAGCCAAGATTTCAGAAGAAACTATGGCTACACCTTC	CASSQDFRRNYGYTF	.	TRBV4-2	.	TRBJ1-2	15
TGTGCCAGCAGTTTAATAGCGGGGGTTCCAGATACGCAGTATTTT	CASSLIAGVPDTQYF	.	TRBV27	TRBD2	TRBJ2-3	15
TGTGCCAGCAAGTACCACGGACAAGAGAACACTGAAGCTTTCTTT	CASKYHGQENTEAFF	.	TRBV6-4	.	TRBJ1-1	15
TGCGCCAGCAGAGAAGGACAGGGGGCTGGAAACACCATATATTTT	CASREGQGAGNTIYF	few	TRBV10-2	TRBD1	TRBJ1-3	15
TGTGCCAGCAGCTTTTTCTATAGACTAGCGGGAGAGGGGTACGAGCAGTACTTC	CASSFFYRLAGEGYEQYF	.	TRBV5-4	TRBD2	TRBJ2-7	18
TGCGCCAGCAGCTTGGAGGGACACCCACAAGAGACCCAGTACTTC	CASSLEGHPQETQYF	.	TRBV5-1	.	TRBJ2-5	15
TGTGCCAGCAGCGACACAGACACCGGGGAGCTGTTTTTT	CASSDTDTGELFF	.	TRBV28	.	TRBJ2-2	13
TGCAGCGTTGGGGACAGCTTTTATGGCTACACCTTC	CSVGDSFYGYTF	.	TRBV29-1	TRBD1	TRBJ1-2	12
TGTGCCAGCAGAACGACAGGGCTCTCTGAAGCTTTCTTT	CASRTTGLSEAFF	few	TRBV6-1	TRBD1	TRBJ1-1	13
TGTGCCAGCAGCTTAGATACAGAAGCTTTCTTT	CASSLDTEAFF	.	TRBV11-2	.	TRBJ1-1	11
TGTGCCAGCAGCCGCCGAGGGGAGACCCAGTACTTC	CASSRRGETQYF	few	TRBV9	.	TRBJ2-5	12
TGTGCCAGTAGTTTTTCCAGTTACTACAATGAGCAGTTCTTC	CASSFSSYYNEQFF	.	TRBV28	.	TRBJ2-1	14
TGTGCTAGCAGCTCCCTACCCCAAGAGACCCAGTACTTC	CASSSLPQETQYF	.	TRBV7-7	.	TRBJ2-5	13
TGTGCCAGCAGGGGACTTGCAACTAATGAAAAACTGTTTTTT	CASRGLATNEKLFF	once	TRBV6-1	.	TRBJ1-4	14